This T cell receptor (beta chain) was sequenced in a study of cytomegalovirus exposure and HLA in healthy donors. At the level of the study: Ancestry clustering placed about four fifths of roughly 400 genotyped donors in the Caucasian-associated cluster. General study points: An Asian-associated ancestry cluster reportedly showed fewer N-insertions than the approximately 700-donor mean in a later analysis. Serostatus for CMV was the only available immune exposure information. Rare sequences made up most TCRs, while some public TCRs were found in many donors.

The PCR made use of 60 Vbeta and 13 Jbeta primers. Assay: immunoSEQ multiplex PCR; the TCRdb copy retains only in-frame clones and omits some. The sample has 95,000 to 100,000 clones, 77% seen once. As concerns this clone: What it binds is unknown.

The sample comprised PBMCs. The clonotype was recovered from a female donor in good health and CMV-seronegative.

This CDR3 reads CASSLRTGLNEKLFF. Written as DNA, the CDR3 is TGTGCCAGCAGCTTGCGGACAGGACTCAATGAAAAACTGTTTTTT. The chain joins TRBV7-2 to TRBJ1-4; 7 positions match TRBD1. Germline V gives CDR1 SGHTA, CDR2 FQGNSA. The CDR3 covers 15 residues. Unmatched junction bases numbered 6, after V lost 3 bases and J lost 5 bases.